A selection of T cell receptor beta chains follows, all from one sample in a study of identical twins. TCRdb fed the 5' RACE reads into MiXCR, producing one record per CDR3 protein. The sample comprises about 530,000 distinct CDR3 sequences, around 20% of which are singletons, and approximately 0.5% rests with the top ten. This same sample was also taken into another study, of yellow fever vaccine responses in identical twins.

Sequences were obtained from CD4+ T cells sorted from blood. Source of these receptors: a woman aged 18-30 years in good health. CDR3s include the opening cysteine and the closing phenylalanine or tryptophan. D genes are given only for firm matches. Size values are once, few and many counts, or a class for expanded clones, and some rows have none.

abundance	v_gene	d_gene	j_gene	CDR3aa	CDR3nt
NA	TRBV3-1	TRBD2	TRBJ2-5	CASSQEGLQETQYF	TGTGCCAGCAGCCAAGAGGGACTACAAGAGACCCAGTACTTC
few	TRBV29-1	NA	TRBJ2-1	CSLRGPFYNEQFF	TGCAGCCTCCGTGGACCTTTCTACAATGAGCAGTTCTTC
few	TRBV5-1	TRBD1	TRBJ2-2	CASSQTQGATGELFF	TGCGCCAGCAGCCAAACACAGGGGGCAACCGGGGAGCTGTTTTTT
NA	TRBV9	TRBD2	TRBJ2-3	CASSRRAGAGTDTQYF	TGTGCCAGCAGCCGAAGAGCGGGAGCAGGCACAGATACGCAGTATTTT
few	TRBV27	NA	TRBJ2-7	CASSSFLLDEQYF	TGTGCCAGCAGTTCGTTCCTCCTGGACGAGCAGTACTTC
NA	TRBV3-1	NA	TRBJ2-5	CASSLLTLGIQETQYF	TGTGCCAGCAGCCTCTTAACTCTGGGGATCCAAGAGACCCAGTACTTC
few	TRBV12-3/TRBV12-4	TRBD2	TRBJ2-1	CASSWISGGGNEQFF	TGTGCCAGCAGTTGGATTAGCGGGGGTGGGAATGAGCAGTTCTTC
NA	TRBV20-1	NA	TRBJ1-5	CSALTTGLSNQPQHF	TGCAGCGCCCTAACCACAGGGTTAAGCAATCAGCCCCAGCATTTT
NA	TRBV28	TRBD1	TRBJ1-6	CASSPGDSYNSPLHF	TGTGCCAGCAGTCCCGGGGACAGTTATAATTCACCCCTCCACTTT
few	TRBV24-1	NA	TRBJ2-1	CATSDVGLAPLDEQFF	TGTGCCACCAGTGATGTGGGGCTAGCGCCTTTGGATGAGCAGTTCTTC
NA	TRBV20-1	NA	TRBJ2-2	CSARRTTLNTGELFF	TGCAGTGCTAGAAGGACTACCCTGAACACCGGGGAGCTGTTTTTT
few	TRBV5-6	NA	TRBJ2-1	CASSQKARSHEQFF	TGTGCCAGCAGCCAAAAAGCCCGGTCCCATGAGCAGTTCTTC
NA	TRBV5-1	NA	TRBJ2-2	CASSPGTGANTGELFF	TGCGCCAGCAGCCCTGGGACGGGAGCGAACACCGGGGAGCTGTTTTTT
NA	TRBV12-3/TRBV12-4	TRBD1	TRBJ1-2	CASRSTGAQTSGYTF	TGTGCCAGTAGATCAACAGGGGCCCAGACCTCTGGCTACACCTTC
NA	TRBV6-5	NA	TRBJ2-6	CASSYSSPGSGANVLTF	TGTGCCAGCAGTTACAGTAGTCCCGGCTCTGGGGCCAACGTCCTGACTTTC
NA	TRBV6-2/TRBV6-3	TRBD1	TRBJ2-2	CASTSGQLNTGELFF	TGTGCCAGCACCTCGGGACAGCTGAACACCGGGGAGCTGTTTTTT
few	TRBV29-1	TRBD1	TRBJ2-7	CSVVGQGYGEQYF	TGCAGCGTTGTGGGACAGGGCTACGGCGAGCAGTACTTC
NA	TRBV7-6	NA	TRBJ2-7	CASSSLGGGTYEQYF	TGTGCCAGCAGCTCTCTAGGAGGGGGAACCTACGAGCAGTACTTC
few	TRBV2	TRBD2	TRBJ2-2	CASPGGVGAGELFF	TGTGCCAGCCCCGGGGGGGTCGGCGCCGGGGAGCTGTTTTTT
NA	TRBV28	NA	TRBJ1-4	CASSPGPTTMGKLFF	TGTGCCAGCAGTCCGGGACCGACGACTATGGGGAAACTGTTTTTT
NA	TRBV5-1	NA	TRBJ2-7	CASSLFQGGRGYEQYF	TGCGCCAGCAGCTTGTTCCAGGGGGGAAGGGGGTACGAGCAGTACTTC
few	TRBV20-1	NA	TRBJ2-5	CSARVPVKETQYF	TGCAGTGCTAGAGTTCCGGTTAAAGAGACCCAGTACTTC
NA	TRBV10-2	NA	TRBJ2-3	CASRALPYGGGWADTQYF	TGCGCCAGCAGGGCACTACCCTACGGGGGAGGTTGGGCAGATACGCAGTATTTT
NA	TRBV28	NA	TRBJ2-3	CASSLVGGLITDTQYF	TGTGCCAGCAGTTTAGTCGGCGGACTCATCACAGATACGCAGTATTTT
many	TRBV4-2	TRBD2	TRBJ2-1	CASSQDLGGSSYNEQFF	TGTGCCAGCAGCCAAGATTTGGGGGGGAGCTCCTACAATGAGCAGTTCTTC
NA	TRBV6-5	NA	TRBJ2-3	CASSYRKGLNTDTQYF	TGTGCCAGCAGTTACCGGAAGGGACTCAACACAGATACGCAGTATTTT
NA	TRBV7-9	TRBD2	TRBJ2-1	CASSFREGNYNEQFF	TGTGCCAGCAGCTTTCGGGAGGGGAACTACAATGAGCAGTTCTTC
few	TRBV5-1	NA	TRBJ2-4	CASSLGDRDIVKNIQYF	TGCGCCAGCAGCTTGGGAGATAGGGACATTGTCAAAAACATTCAGTACTTC
NA	TRBV5-1	NA	TRBJ2-1	CASSVGSSNEQFF	TGCGCCAGCAGCGTGGGCAGTAGCAATGAGCAGTTCTTC
NA	TRBV24-1	TRBD1	TRBJ2-2	CATSDHRTGLTGELFF	TGTGCCACCAGTGACCATAGGACAGGACTCACCGGGGAGCTGTTTTTT
few	TRBV12-3/TRBV12-4	NA	TRBJ2-5	CASSLVSGISGETQYF	TGTGCCAGCAGTTTAGTGTCTGGCATTTCAGGAGAGACCCAGTACTTC
NA	TRBV25-1	NA	TRBJ1-1	CASTPGGLNTEAFF	TGTGCCAGCACCCCGGGAGGTTTGAACACTGAAGCTTTCTTT
few	TRBV24-1	NA	TRBJ2-1	CATSEARKKNEQFF	TGTGCCACCAGTGAAGCGAGGAAAAAAAATGAGCAGTTCTTC
few	TRBV20-1	TRBD2	TRBJ2-1	CSARKLAGLSYNEQFF	TGCAGTGCTAGAAAACTAGCGGGATTGTCCTACAATGAGCAGTTCTTC
few	TRBV6-1	TRBD1	TRBJ2-5	CASRPGQGASETQYF	TGTGCCAGCAGACCCGGACAGGGGGCAAGCGAGACCCAGTACTTC
NA	TRBV24-1	NA	TRBJ2-5	CATSVGQWETQYF	TGTGCCACCAGTGTAGGGCAGTGGGAGACCCAGTACTTC
NA	TRBV7-9	TRBD2	TRBJ2-3	CASTGPGGTQYF	TGTGCCAGCACCGGCCCGGGGGGAACGCAGTATTTT
few	TRBV5-1	NA	TRBJ2-5	CASSLGTGQPEETQYF	TGCGCCAGCAGCTTGGGAACAGGGCAACCCGAGGAGACCCAGTACTTC
NA	TRBV28	NA	TRBJ2-7	CASSPAPRQALKQYF	TGTGCCAGCAGTCCAGCACCTCGACAGGCTTTGAAGCAGTACTTC
NA	TRBV25-1	NA	TRBJ1-4	CASSVHRVANEKLFF	TGTGCCAGCAGTGTCCACAGGGTTGCTAATGAAAAACTGTTTTTT
NA	TRBV4-1	TRBD2	TRBJ2-1	CASSHTGTSGIYEQFF	TGCGCCAGCAGCCACACGGGGACTAGCGGGATATATGAGCAGTTCTTC
few	TRBV6-6	TRBD1	TRBJ1-2	CASSRTGEYGYTF	TGTGCCAGCAGCCGGACAGGGGAGTATGGCTACACCTTC
NA	TRBV20-1	NA	TRBJ2-5	CSAREGARGQETQYF	TGCAGTGCTAGGGAGGGGGCGCGGGGGCAAGAGACCCAGTACTTC
NA	TRBV12-3/TRBV12-4	TRBD2	TRBJ2-3	CASRPTSPTTDTQYF	TGTGCCAGCAGACCGACTAGCCCCACCACAGATACGCAGTATTTT
NA	TRBV2	NA	TRBJ2-7	CASTGTLTYEQYF	TGTGCCAGTACCGGGACATTGACCTACGAGCAGTACTTC
NA	TRBV7-9	NA	TRBJ2-3	CASSPEESSTDTQYF	TGTGCCAGCAGCCCGGAGGAATCTAGCACAGATACGCAGTATTTT
NA	TRBV12-3/TRBV12-4	TRBD1	TRBJ1-2	CASRVGTVGGYTF	TGTGCCAGCAGAGTGGGGACAGTAGGTGGCTACACCTTC
few	TRBV20-1	NA	TRBJ2-5	CSASGGTTKETQYF	TGCAGTGCTAGCGGAGGGACCACAAAAGAGACCCAGTACTTC